A selection of T cell receptor beta chains follows, all from one sample in a study of T cells in localized non-small cell lung cancer. Sequenced by immunoSEQ multiplex PCR; TCRdb stores in-frame clones only, minus some. Among tens of thousands of clones listed, approximately 90% were seen once. Sequenced here: peripheral blood, sampled before any cancer treatment. The receptors derive from a male donor at least 60 years old with stage III squamous cell lung carcinoma. Each CDR3 is given without its conserved first and last residue.

j_gene: TRBJ2-5
v_gene: TRBV2
CDR3aa: ASSIRETQY

j_gene: TRBJ2-7
v_gene: TRBV6-6
CDR3aa: ATKGGTFEQY

j_gene: TRBJ2-2
v_gene: TRBV5-1
CDR3aa: ASLSGPNTGELF

j_gene: TRBJ2-7
v_gene: TRBV4-1
CDR3aa: ASSIGTAYEQY

j_gene: TRBJ2-7
v_gene: TRBV18
CDR3aa: ASSPPSGVEQY

j_gene: TRBJ2-5
v_gene: TRBV9
CDR3aa: ASSPGGDRETQY

j_gene: TRBJ1-1
v_gene: TRBV28
CDR3aa: ASTESWATEAF

j_gene: TRBJ2-7
v_gene: TRBV6-5
CDR3aa: ASGGSYEQY

j_gene: TRBJ1-1
v_gene: TRBV7-9
CDR3aa: ASSLNMGDTEAF

j_gene: TRBJ2-1
v_gene: TRBV5-1
CDR3aa: ASSPSGAYNEQF

j_gene: TRBJ2-7
v_gene: TRBV10-2
CDR3aa: ASSESLGSYEQY

j_gene: TRBJ1-6
v_gene: TRBV30
CDR3aa: AWSDGSPLH

j_gene: TRBJ2-7
v_gene: TRBV5-1
CDR3aa: ASSLTLAGSHEQY

j_gene: TRBJ2-7
v_gene: TRBV5-1
CDR3aa: ASSSTLGGAEQY

j_gene: TRBJ1-2
v_gene: TRBV28
CDR3aa: ASSLENYRVRYGYT

j_gene: TRBJ1-6
v_gene: TRBV27
CDR3aa: ASSLRVGLRAYNSPLH

j_gene: TRBJ2-7
v_gene: TRBV5-4
CDR3aa: ASSLGGGPYEQY

j_gene: TRBJ2-1
v_gene: TRBV7-3
CDR3aa: ASSLERLAGGSEQF

j_gene: TRBJ1-2
v_gene: TRBV5-4
CDR3aa: ASSLDVSGGYT

j_gene: TRBJ2-5
v_gene: TRBV5-4
CDR3aa: ASSYGGTETQY

j_gene: TRBJ2-1
v_gene: TRBV11-2
CDR3aa: ASSLEGGARGGSYNEQF

j_gene: TRBJ1-2
v_gene: TRBV7-3
CDR3aa: ASSLGLGTGDGYT

j_gene: TRBJ1-5
v_gene: TRBV21-1
CDR3aa: ASSKKVAGTTGDERNQPQH

j_gene: TRBJ2-5
v_gene: TRBV21-1
CDR3aa: ASSSNGLADFQETQY

j_gene: TRBJ2-1
v_gene: TRBV9
CDR3aa: ASSPRGDIFYNEQF

j_gene: TRBJ2-7
v_gene: TRBV5-1
CDR3aa: ASSLYTGSDEQY

j_gene: TRBJ1-2
v_gene: TRBV5-6
CDR3aa: ASSLTTGGLDYGYT

j_gene: TRBJ1-2
v_gene: TRBV6-1
CDR3aa: ASRYGTGNYGYT

j_gene: TRBJ2-2
v_gene: TRBV15
CDR3aa: ATSQLFLRLEGDEGTGELF

j_gene: TRBJ1-3
v_gene: TRBV6-5
CDR3aa: ASSYYIGGGNTIY

j_gene: TRBJ2-3
v_gene: TRBV27
CDR3aa: ASSSRLAGAWDTQY

j_gene: TRBJ2-7
v_gene: TRBV6-6
CDR3aa: ASSRGGGEQY

j_gene: TRBJ1-1
v_gene: TRBV7-6
CDR3aa: ASSLGPRTEAF

j_gene: TRBJ2-2
v_gene: TRBV5-5
CDR3aa: ASSLAAGVNTGELF

j_gene: TRBJ1-4
v_gene: TRBV27
CDR3aa: ASSSQGVTNEKLF

j_gene: TRBJ1-2
v_gene: TRBV19
CDR3aa: ASSVRTGTHYNYGYT

j_gene: TRBJ2-2
v_gene: TRBV28
CDR3aa: ASSFRGAGANTGELF